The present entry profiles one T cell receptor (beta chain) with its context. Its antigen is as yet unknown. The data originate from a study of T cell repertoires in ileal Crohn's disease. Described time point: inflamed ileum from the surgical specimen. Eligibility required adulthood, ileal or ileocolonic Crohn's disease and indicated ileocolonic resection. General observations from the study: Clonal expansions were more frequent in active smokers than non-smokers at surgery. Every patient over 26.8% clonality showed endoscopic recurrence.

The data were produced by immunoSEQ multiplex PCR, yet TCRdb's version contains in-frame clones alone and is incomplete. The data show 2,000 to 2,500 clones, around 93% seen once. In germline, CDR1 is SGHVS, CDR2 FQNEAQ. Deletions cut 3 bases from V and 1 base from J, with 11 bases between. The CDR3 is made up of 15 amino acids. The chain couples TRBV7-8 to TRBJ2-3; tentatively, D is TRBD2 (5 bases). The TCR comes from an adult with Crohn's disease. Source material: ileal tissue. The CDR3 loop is CASSFGLSRTDTQYF. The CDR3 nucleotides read TGTGCCAGCAGCTTTGGACTGTCCCGCACAGATACGCAGTATTTT.